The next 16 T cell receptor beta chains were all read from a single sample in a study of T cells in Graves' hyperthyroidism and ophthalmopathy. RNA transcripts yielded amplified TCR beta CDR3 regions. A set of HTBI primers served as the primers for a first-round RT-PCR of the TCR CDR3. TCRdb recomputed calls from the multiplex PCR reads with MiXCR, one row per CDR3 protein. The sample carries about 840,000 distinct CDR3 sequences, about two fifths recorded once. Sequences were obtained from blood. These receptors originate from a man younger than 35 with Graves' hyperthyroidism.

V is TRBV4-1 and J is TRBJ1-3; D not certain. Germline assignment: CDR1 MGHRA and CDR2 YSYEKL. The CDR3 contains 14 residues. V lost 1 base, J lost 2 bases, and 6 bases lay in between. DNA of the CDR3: TGCGCCAGCAGCCAAGTCTCACCTGGAAACACCATATATTTT. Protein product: CASSQVSPGNTIYF.

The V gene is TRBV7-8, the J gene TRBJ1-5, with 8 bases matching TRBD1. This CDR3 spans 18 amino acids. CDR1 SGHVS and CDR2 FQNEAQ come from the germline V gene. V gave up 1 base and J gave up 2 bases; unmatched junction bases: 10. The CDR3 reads CASSLVPDRVIGNQPQHF. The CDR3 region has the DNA TGTGCCAGCAGCTTAGTCCCGGACAGGGTAATTGGCAATCAGCCCCAGCATTTT.

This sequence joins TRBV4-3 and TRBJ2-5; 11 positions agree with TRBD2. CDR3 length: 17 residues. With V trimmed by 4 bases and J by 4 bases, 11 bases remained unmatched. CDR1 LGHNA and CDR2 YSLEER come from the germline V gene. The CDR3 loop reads CASSPGTSGVGGETQYF. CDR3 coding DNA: TGCGCCAGCAGCCCTGGGACTAGCGGAGTGGGGGGAGAGACCCAGTACTTC.

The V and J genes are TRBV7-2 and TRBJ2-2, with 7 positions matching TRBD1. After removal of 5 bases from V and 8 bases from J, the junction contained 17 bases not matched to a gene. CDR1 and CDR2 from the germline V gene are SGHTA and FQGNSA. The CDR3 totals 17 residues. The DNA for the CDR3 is TGTGCCAGCAGCCCCTGGGACAGTGAGGCACGAGAAGGGGAGCTGTTTTTT. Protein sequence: CASSPWDSEAREGELFF. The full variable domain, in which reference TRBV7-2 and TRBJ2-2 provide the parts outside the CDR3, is GAGVSQSPSNKVTEKGKDVELRCDPISGHTALYWYRQSLGQGLEFLIYFQGNSAPDKSGLPSDRFSAERTGGSVSTLTIQRTQQEDSAVYLCASSPWDSEAREGELFFGEGSRLTVL.

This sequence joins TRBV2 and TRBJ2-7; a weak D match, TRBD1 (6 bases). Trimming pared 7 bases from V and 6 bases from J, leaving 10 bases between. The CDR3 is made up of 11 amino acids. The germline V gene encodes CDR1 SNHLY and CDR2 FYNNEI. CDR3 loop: CASTGVGEQYF. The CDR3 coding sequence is TGTGCCAGCACAGGGGTTGGCGAGCAGTACTTC.

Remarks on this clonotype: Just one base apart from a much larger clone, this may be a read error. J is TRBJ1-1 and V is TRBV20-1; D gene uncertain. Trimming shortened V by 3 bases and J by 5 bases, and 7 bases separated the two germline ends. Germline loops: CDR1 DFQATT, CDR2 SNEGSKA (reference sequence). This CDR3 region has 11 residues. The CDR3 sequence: CSARRMTEAFF. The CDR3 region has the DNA TGCAGTGCTAGGAGGATGACTGAAGCTTTCTTT.

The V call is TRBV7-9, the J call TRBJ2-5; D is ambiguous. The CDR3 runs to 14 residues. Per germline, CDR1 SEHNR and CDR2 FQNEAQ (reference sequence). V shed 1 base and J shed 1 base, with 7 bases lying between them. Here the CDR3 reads CASSLELLQETQYF. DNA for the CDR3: TGTGCCAGCAGCTTAGAACTGCTCCAAGAGACCCAGTACTTC.

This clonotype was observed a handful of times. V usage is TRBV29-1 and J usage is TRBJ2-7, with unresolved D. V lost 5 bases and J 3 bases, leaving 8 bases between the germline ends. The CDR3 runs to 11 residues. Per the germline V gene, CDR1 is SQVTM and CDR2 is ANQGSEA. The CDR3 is CSVFWDYEQYF. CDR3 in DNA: TGCAGCGTTTTCTGGGACTACGAGCAGTACTTC.

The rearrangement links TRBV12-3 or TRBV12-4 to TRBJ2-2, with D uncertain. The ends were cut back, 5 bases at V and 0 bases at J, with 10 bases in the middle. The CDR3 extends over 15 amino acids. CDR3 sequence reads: CASSPDPANTGELFF. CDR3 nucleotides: TGTGCCAGCAGTCCGGACCCAGCGAACACCGGGGAGCTGTTTTTT.

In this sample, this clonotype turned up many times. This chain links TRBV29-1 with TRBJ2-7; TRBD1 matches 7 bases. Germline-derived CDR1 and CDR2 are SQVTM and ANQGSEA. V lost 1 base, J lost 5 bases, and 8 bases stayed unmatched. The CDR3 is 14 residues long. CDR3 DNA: TGCAGCGTTGAAGGCGGCAGGGGGAAAGACGAGCAGTACTTC. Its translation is CSVEGGRGKDEQYF.

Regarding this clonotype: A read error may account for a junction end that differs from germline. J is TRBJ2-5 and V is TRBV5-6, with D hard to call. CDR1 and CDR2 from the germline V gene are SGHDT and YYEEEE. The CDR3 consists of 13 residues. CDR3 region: CVSSLVQQETQYF. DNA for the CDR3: TGTGTCAGCAGCTTGGTACAGCAAGAGACCCAGTACTTC. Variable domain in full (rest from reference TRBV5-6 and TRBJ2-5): DAGVTQSPTHLIKTRGQQVTLRCSPKSGHDTVSWYQQALGQGPQFIFQYYEEEERQRGNFPDRFSGHQFPNYSSELNVNALLLGDSALYLCVSSLVQQETQYFGPGTRLLVL.

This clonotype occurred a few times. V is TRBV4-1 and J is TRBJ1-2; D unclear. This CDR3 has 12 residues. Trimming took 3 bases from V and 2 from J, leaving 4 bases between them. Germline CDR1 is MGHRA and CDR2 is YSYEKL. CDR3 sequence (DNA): TGCGCCAGCAGCCACCGGAACTATGGCTACACCTTC. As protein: CASSHRNYGYTF.

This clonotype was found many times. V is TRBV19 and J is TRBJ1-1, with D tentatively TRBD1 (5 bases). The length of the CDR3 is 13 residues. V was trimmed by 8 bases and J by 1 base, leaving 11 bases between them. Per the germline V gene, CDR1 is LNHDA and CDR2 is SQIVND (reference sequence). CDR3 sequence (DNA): TGTGCCAGTGCCCAGGGCGGGAACACTGAAGCTTTCTTT. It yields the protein CASAQGGNTEAFF.

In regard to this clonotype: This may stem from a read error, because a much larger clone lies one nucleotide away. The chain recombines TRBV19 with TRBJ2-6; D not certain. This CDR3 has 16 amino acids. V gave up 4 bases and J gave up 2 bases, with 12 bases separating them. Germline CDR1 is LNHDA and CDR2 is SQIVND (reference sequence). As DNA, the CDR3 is TGTGCCAGTAGTAGGAAGACGGACGCTGGGGCCAACGTCCTGACTTTC. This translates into CASSRKTDAGANVLTF.

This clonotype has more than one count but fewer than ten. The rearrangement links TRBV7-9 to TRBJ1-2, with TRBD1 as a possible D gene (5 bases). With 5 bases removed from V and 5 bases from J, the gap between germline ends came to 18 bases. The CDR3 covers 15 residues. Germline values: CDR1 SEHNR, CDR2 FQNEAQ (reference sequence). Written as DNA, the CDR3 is TGTGCCAGCAGCCACCCGGACGACAGTCCTTATGGCTACACCTTC. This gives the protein CASSHPDDSPYGYTF.

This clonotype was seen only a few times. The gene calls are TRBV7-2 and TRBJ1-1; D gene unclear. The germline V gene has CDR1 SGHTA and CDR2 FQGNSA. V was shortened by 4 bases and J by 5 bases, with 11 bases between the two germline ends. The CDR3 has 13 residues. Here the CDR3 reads CASSYKDWTEAFF. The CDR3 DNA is TGTGCCAGCAGCTATAAAGACTGGACTGAAGCTTTCTTT.